This T cell receptor beta chain was observed in a study of cytomegalovirus exposure and HLA in healthy donors. PCR involved 60 Vbeta and 13 Jbeta primers. The assay was immunoSEQ multiplex PCR, and TCRdb's table has in-frame clones only and misses some. This sample yields roughly 130,000 clones, of which about 8.5% are seen a single time; around 5.5% belongs to the top ten. The CDR3 consists of 15 residues. Germline CDR1 MNHEY, CDR2 SVGAGI. Between the trimmed V and J ends, which lost 6 bases and 9 bases, there was a span of 18 bases. The sequenced material came from PBMCs. This chain uses TRBV6-5 with TRBJ1-6; D perhaps matches TRBD1 (6 bases). This receptor was taken from a man aged 35 to 55 in good health and CMV-seronegative. The CDR3 DNA reads as TGTGCCAGCAGCAGGACAGTAGGGGGAAGTTCACCCCTCCACTTT. Its translation is CASSRTVGGSSPLHF.